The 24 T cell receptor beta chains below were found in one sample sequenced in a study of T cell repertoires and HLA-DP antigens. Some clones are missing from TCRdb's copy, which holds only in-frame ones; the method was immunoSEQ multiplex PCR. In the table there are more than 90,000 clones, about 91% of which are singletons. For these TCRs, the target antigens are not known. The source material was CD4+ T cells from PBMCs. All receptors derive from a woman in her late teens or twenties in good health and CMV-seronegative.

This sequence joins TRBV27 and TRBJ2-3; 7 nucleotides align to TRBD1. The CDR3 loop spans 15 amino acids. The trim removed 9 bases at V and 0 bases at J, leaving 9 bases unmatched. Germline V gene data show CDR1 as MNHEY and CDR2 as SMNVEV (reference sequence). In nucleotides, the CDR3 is TGTGCCAGTTTGAAATGGGGACAGAGCACAGATACGCAGTATTTT. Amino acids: CASLKWGQSTDTQYF.

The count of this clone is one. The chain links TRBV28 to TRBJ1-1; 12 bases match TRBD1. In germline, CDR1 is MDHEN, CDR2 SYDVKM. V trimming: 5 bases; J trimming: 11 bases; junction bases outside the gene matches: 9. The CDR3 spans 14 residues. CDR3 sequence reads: CASSPGTGGQWAFF. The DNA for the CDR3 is TGTGCCAGCAGTCCCGGGACAGGGGGCCAATGGGCTTTCTTT.

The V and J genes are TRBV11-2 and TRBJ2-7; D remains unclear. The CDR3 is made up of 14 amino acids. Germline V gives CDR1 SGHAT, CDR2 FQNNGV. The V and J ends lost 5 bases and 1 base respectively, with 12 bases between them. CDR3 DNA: TGTGCCAGCAGCAACCACGTAGGGTCCTACGAGCAGTACTTC. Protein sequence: CASSNHVGSYEQYF.

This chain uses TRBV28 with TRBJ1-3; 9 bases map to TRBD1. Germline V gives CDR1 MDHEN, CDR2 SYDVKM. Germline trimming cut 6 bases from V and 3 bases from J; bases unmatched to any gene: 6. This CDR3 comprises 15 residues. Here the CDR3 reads CASSQTGGSGNTIYF. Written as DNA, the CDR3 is TGTGCCAGCAGCCAAACAGGGGGCAGTGGAAACACCATATATTTT.

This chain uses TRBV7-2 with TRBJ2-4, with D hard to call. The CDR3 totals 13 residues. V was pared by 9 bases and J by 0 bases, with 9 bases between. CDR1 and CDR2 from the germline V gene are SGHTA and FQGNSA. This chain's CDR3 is CASCVLAKNIQYF. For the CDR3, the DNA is TGTGCCAGTTGCGTTTTAGCCAAAAACATTCAGTACTTC.

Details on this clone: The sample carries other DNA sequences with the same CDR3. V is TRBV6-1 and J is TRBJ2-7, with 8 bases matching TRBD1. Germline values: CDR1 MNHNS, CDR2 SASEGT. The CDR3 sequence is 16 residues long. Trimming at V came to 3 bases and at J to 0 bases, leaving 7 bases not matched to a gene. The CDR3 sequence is CASSDPDRGSSYEQYV. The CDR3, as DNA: TGTGCCAGCAGTGACCCTGACAGGGGCAGCTCCTACGAGCAGTACGTC.

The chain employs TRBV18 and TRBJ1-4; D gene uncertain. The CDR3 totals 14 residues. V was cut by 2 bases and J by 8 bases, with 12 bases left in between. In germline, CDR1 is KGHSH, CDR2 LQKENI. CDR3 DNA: TGTGCCAGCTCACCAGGAGGAACACGAGAAAAACTGTTTTTT. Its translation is CASSPGGTREKLFF.

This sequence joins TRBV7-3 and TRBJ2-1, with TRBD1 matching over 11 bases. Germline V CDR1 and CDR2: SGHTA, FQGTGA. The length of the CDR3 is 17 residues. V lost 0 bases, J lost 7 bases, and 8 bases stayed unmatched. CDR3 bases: TGTGCCAGCAGCTTAACTGCGGACAGGGGGCGCAGAAATGAGCAGTTCTTC. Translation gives CASSLTADRGRRNEQFF.

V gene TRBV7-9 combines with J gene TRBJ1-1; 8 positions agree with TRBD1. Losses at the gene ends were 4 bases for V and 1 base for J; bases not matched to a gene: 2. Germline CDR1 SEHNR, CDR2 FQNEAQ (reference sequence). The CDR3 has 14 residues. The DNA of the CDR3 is TGTGCCAGCAGCTGGACAGGGAAGAACACTGAAGCTTTCTTT. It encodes CASSWTGKNTEAFF.

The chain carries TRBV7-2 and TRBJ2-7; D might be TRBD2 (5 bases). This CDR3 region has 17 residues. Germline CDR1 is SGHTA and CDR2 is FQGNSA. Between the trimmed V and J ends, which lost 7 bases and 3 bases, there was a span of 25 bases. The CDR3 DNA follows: TGTGCCAGCACCATAATAGTTGAGGGAATACTAGTCTACGAGCAGTACTTC. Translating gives CASTIIVEGILVYEQYF.

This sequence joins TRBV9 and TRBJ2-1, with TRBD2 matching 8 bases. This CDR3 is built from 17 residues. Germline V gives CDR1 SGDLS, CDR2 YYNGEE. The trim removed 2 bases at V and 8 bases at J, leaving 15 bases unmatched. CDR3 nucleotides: TGTGCCAGCAGCGTGGGGCGGGGGGCCTCTTTCCTGGATGAGCAGTTCTTC. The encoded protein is CASSVGRGASFLDEQFF.

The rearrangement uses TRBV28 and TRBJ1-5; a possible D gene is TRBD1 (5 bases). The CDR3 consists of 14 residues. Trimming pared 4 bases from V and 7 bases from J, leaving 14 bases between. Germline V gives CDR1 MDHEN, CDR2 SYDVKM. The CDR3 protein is CASSSMAGYQPQHF. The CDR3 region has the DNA TGTGCCAGCAGTTCGATGGCAGGGTACCAGCCCCAGCATTTT.

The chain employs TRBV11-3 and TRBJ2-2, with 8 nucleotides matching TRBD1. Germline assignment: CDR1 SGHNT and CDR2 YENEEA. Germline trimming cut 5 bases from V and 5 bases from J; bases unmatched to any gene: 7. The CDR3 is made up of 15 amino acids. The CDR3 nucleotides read TGTGCCAGCAGCCCGGGGACAGGAAAGACCGGGGAGCTGTTTTTT. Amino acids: CASSPGTGKTGELFF. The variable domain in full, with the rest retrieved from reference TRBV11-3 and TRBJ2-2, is EAGVVQSPRYKIIEKKQPVAFWCNPISGHNTLYWYLQNLGQGPELLIRYENEEAVDDSQLPKDRFSAERLKGVDSTLKIQPAELGDSAVYLCASSPGTGKTGELFFGEGSRLTVL.

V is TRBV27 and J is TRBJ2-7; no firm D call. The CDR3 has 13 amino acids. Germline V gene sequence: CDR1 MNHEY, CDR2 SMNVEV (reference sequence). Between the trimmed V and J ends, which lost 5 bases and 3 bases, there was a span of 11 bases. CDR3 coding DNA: TGTGCCAGCAGTCCCCGGGCCTTCTACGAGCAGTACTTC. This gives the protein CASSPRAFYEQYF.

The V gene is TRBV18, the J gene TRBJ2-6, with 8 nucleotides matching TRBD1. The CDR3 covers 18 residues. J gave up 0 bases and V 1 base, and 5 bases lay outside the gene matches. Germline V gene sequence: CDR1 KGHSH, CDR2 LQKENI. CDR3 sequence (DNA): TGTGCCAGCTCACCACTCCGGGACAGGAACTCTGGGGCCAACGTCCTGACTTTC. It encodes CASSPLRDRNSGANVLTF.

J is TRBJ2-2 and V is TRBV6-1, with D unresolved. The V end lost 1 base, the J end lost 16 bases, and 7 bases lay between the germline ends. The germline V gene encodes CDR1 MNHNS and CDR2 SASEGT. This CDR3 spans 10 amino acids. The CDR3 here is CASSEGCGFF. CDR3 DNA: TGTGCCAGCAGTGAAGGGTGTGGGTTTTTT.

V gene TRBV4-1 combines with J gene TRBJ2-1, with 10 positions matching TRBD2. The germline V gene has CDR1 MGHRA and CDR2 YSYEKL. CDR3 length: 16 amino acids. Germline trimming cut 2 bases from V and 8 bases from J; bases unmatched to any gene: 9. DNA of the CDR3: TGCGCCAGCAGCCAAAGAATAACTAGCGGGATCTATGAGCAGTTCTTC. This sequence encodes CASSQRITSGIYEQFF.

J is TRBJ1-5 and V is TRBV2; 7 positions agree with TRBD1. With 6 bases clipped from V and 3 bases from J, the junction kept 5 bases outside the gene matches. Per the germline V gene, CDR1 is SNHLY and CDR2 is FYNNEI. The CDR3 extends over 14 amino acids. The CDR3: CASRRQGANQPQHF. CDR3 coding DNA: TGTGCCAGCAGGAGACAGGGTGCCAATCAGCCCCAGCATTTT. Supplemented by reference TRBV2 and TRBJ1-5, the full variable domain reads EPEVTQTPSHQVTQMGQEVILRCVPISNHLYFYWYRQILGQKVEFLVSFYNNEISEKSEIFDDQFSVERPDGSNFTLKIRSTKLEDSAMYFCASRRQGANQPQHFGDGTRLSIL.

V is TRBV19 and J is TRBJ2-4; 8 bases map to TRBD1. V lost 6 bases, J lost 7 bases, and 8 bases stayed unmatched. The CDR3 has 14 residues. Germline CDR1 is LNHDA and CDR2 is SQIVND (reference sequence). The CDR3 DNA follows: TGTGCCAGTAGACAGGGGGGCTTAGTGAACATTCAGTACTTC. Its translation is CASRQGGLVNIQYF. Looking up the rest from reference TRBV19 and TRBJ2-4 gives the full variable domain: DGGITQSPKYLFRKEGQNVTLSCEQNLNHDAMYWYRQDPGQGLRLIYYSQIVNDFQKGDIAEGYSVSREKKESFPLTVTSAQKNPTAFYLCASRQGGLVNIQYFGAGTRLSVL.

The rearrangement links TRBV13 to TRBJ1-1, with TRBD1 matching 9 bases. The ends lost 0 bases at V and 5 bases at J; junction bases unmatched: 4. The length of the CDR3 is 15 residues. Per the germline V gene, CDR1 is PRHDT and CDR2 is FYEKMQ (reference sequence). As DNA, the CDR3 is TGTGCCAGCAGCTTAGGGACAGGGGGGGGAACTGAAGCTTTCTTT. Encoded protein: CASSLGTGGGTEAFF.

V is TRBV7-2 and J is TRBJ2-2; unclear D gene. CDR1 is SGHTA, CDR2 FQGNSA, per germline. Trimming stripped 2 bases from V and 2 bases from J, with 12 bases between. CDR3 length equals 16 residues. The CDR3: CASSLFSNPNTGELFF. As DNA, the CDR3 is TGTGCCAGCAGCTTATTCTCTAACCCCAACACCGGGGAGCTGTTTTTT.

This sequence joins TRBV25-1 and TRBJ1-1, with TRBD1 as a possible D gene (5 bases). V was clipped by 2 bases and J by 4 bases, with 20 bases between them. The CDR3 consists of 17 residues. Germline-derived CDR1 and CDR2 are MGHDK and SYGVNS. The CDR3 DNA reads TGTGCCAGCAGTGAAGGTCTGGGCATTCTAAGGGGCACTGAAGCTTTCTTT. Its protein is CASSEGLGILRGTEAFF.

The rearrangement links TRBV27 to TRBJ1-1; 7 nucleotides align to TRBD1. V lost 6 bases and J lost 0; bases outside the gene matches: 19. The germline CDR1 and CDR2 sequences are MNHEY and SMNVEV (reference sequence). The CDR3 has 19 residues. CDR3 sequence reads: CASRPGTVPPFLMNTEAFF. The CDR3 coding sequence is TGTGCCAGCAGGCCCGGGACAGTCCCCCCTTTCCTCATGAACACTGAAGCTTTCTTT.

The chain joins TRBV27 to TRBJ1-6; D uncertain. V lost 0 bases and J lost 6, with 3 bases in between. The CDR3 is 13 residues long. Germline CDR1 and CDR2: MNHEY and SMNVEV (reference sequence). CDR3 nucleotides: TGTGCCAGCAGTTTATCGTCTAATTCACCCCTCCACTTT. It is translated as CASSLSSNSPLHF.